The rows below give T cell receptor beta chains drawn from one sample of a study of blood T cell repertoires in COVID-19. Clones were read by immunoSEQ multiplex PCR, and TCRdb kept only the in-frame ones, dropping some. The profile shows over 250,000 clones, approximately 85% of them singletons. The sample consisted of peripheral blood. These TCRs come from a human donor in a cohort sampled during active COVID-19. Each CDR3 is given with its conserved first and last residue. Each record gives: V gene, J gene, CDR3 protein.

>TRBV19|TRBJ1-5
CASSEFSGGNQPQHF
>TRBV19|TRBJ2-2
CASSAPGQLTGELFF
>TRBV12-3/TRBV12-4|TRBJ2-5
CASSLSRETQYF
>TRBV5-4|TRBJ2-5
CASSLGASGSLETQYF
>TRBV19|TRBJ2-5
CASSFQARSETQYF
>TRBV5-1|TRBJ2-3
CASSPGQSTDTQYF
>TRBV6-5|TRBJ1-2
CASSYSSRGTYGYTF
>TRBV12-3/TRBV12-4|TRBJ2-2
CASRQTVTGELFF
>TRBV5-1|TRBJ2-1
CASSLRPGLAGNEQFF
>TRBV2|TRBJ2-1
CARDGTSGSYNEQFF
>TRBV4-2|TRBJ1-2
CASSQAGGAFRGYTF
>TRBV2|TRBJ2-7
CASRGTLLSYEQYF
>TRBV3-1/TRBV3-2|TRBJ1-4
CASSQRQPNEKLFF
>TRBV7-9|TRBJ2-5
CASSRLAGTQETQYF
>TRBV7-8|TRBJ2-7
CASSTPTDSYEQYF
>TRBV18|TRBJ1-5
CASSPSQGNFQPQHF
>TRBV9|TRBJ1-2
CASSVEPNRGYTF
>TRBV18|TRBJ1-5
CASSRAGSNQPQHF
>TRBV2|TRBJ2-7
CASSPLAGTREQYF
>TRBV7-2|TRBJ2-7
CASSRNRLVPNYEQYF
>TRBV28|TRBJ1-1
CASKKLPNTEAFF
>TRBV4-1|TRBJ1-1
CASSRIATGDPGVTEAFF
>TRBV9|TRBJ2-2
CASSRGTGHTGELFF
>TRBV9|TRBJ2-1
CASSRLPLAANNEQFF
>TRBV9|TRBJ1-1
CASSLIGTGFTEAFF